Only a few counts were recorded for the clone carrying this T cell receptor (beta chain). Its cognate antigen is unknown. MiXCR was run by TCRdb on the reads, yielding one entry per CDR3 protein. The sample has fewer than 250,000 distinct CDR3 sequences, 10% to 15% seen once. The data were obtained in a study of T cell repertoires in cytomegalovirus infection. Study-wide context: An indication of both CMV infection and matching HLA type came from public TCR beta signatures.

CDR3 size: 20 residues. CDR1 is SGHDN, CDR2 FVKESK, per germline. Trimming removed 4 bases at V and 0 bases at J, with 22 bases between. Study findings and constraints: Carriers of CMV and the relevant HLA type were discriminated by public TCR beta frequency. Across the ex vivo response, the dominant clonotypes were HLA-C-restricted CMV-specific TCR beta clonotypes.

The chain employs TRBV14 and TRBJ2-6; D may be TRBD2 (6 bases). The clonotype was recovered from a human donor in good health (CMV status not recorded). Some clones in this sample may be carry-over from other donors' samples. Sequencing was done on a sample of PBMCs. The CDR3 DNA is TGTGCCAGCAGCCGTATGAGGGAGGTAGGGGCAATCTCTGGGGCCAACGTCCTGACTTTC. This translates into CASSRMREVGAISGANVLTF.